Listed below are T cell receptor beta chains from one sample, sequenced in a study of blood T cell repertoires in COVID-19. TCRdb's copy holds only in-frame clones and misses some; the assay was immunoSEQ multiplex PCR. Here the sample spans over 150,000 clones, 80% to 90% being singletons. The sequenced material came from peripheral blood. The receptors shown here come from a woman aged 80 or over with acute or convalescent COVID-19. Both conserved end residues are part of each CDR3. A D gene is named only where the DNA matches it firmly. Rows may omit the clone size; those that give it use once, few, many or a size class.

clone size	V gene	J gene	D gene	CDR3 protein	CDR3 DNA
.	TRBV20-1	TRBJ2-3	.	CSASNRGTQYF	TGCAGTGCCAGTAATCGGGGAACGCAGTATTTT
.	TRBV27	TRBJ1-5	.	CASSVPGGNQPQHF	TGTGCCAGCAGTGTACCGGGTGGCAATCAGCCCCAGCATTTT
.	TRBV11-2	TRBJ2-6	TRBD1	CASSPWGQGASGANVLTF	TGTGCCAGCAGCCCTTGGGGACAGGGAGCCTCTGGGGCCAACGTCCTGACTTTC
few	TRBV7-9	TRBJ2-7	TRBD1	CASSVDRSEDEQYF	TGTGCCAGCAGCGTGGACAGGTCGGAGGACGAGCAGTACTTC
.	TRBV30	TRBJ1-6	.	CAWSVGQGYSPLHF	TGTGCCTGGAGTGTTGGTCAGGGTTATTCACCCCTCCACTTT
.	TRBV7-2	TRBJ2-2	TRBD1	CASTRQGFPGELFF	TGTGCCAGCACACGACAGGGTTTCCCCGGGGAGCTGTTTTTT
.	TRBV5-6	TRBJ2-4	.	CASSFDRLAKNIQYF	TGTGCCAGCAGCTTCGATCGGTTGGCCAAAAACATTCAGTACTTC
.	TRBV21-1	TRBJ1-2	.	CASSRGWRAAPPNYGYTF	TGTGCCAGCAGCAGAGGGTGGAGAGCGGCACCACCCAACTATGGCTACACCTTC
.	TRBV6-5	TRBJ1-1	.	CASSTLSNTEAFF	TGTGCCAGCAGTACTCTCTCGAACACTGAAGCTTTCTTT
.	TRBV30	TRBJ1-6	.	CAWSQGAGNSPLHF	TGTGCCTGGAGTCAAGGTGCGGGTAATTCACCCCTCCACTTT
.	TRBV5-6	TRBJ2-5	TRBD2	CASSLKSGRRETQYF	TGTGCCAGCAGCTTGAAGAGCGGGAGGCGGGAGACCCAGTACTTC
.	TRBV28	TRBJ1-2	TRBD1	CASSFGDRGSGYTF	TGTGCCAGCAGTTTCGGAGACAGGGGGAGCGGCTACACCTTC
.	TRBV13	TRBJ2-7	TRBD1	CASLTDRDYEQYF	TGTGCCAGCTTGACCGACAGGGACTACGAGCAGTACTTC
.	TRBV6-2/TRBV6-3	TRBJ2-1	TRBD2	CASSLAGFSDEQFF	TGTGCCAGCAGCTTAGCGGGCTTTTCCGATGAGCAGTTCTTC
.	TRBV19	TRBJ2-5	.	CASSMDTAGQETQYF	TGTGCCAGTAGTATGGACACGGCAGGGCAAGAGACCCAGTACTTC
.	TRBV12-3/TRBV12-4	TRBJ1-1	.	CASSPLTEAFF	TGTGCCAGCAGTCCCCTCACTGAAGCTTTCTTT
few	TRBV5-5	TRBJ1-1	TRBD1	CASRGQQGQNTEAFF	TGTGCCAGCAGGGGGCAACAGGGGCAGAACACTGAAGCTTTCTTT
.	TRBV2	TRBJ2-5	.	CASSPGQYQETQYF	TGTGCCAGCAGCCCCGGACAATACCAAGAGACCCAGTACTTC
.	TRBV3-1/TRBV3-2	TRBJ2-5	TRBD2	CASSQDLGRGRETQYF	TGTGCCAGCAGCCAAGACCTCGGGAGGGGGAGGGAGACCCAGTACTTC
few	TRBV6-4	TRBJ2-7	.	CASSDPWTTTYEQYF	TGTGCCAGCAGTGACCCTTGGACAACCACCTACGAGCAGTACTTC
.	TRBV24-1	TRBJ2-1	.	CATSEPGNNEQFF	TGTGCCACCAGTGAACCGGGAAACAATGAGCAGTTCTTC
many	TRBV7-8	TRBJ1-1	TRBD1	CASSLTGGYTEAFF	TGTGCCAGCAGCCTGACAGGGGGCTACACTGAAGCTTTCTTT
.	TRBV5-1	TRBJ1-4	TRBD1	CASSPFPGQGNEKLFF	TGCGCCAGCAGCCCCTTCCCGGGACAGGGCAATGAAAAACTGTTTTTT
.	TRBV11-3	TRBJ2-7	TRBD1	CASSLDGTGEPGHEQYF	TGTGCCAGCAGCTTAGATGGGACAGGGGAGCCCGGACACGAGCAGTACTTC
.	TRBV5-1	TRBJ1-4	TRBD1	CASSNRTGYRTNEKLFF	TGCGCCAGCAGCAACCGGACAGGGTATAGAACTAATGAAAAACTGTTTTTT
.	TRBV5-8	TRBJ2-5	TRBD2	CASSPPRGGRETQYF	TGTGCCAGCAGCCCCCCACGGGGGGGGCGGGAGACCCAGTACTTC
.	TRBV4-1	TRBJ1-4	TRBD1	CASSQGQVPNEKLFF	TGCGCCAGCAGCCAGGGACAGGTGCCTAATGAAAAACTGTTTTTT
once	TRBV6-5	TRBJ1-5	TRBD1	CASRETGGGNQPQHF	TGTGCCAGCAGGGAGACAGGGGGCGGCAATCAGCCCCAGCATTTT
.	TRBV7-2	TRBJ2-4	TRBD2	CASSSLGGGSLNIQYF	TGTGCCAGCAGTTCCCTAGGTGGCGGGAGTTTGAACATTCAGTACTTC
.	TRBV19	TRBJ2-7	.	CASSIQGIREQYF	TGTGCCAGTAGTATACAGGGCATCCGCGAGCAGTACTTC
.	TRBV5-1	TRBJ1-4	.	CASSLSAFNEKLFF	TGCGCCAGCAGCCTGTCCGCGTTTAATGAAAAACTGTTTTTT
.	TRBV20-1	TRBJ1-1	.	CSASSMRGSTEAFF	TGCAGTGCTAGTTCGATGCGGGGAAGCACTGAAGCTTTCTTT
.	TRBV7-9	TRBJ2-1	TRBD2	CASSLGGKAGRYNEQFF	TGTGCCAGCAGCTTAGGTGGCAAAGCGGGAAGGTACAATGAGCAGTTCTTC
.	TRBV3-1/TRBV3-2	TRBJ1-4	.	CASSPVNEKLFF	TGTGCCAGCAGCCCGGTGAATGAAAAACTGTTTTTT
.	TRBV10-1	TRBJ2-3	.	CASSELSGTYTDTQYF	TGCGCCAGCAGTGAGTTGAGCGGCACGTATACAGATACGCAGTATTTT
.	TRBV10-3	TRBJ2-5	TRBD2	CAISEFGSGTSGGQETQYF	TGTGCCATCAGTGAGTTCGGTAGCGGGACTAGCGGGGGACAAGAGACCCAGTACTTC
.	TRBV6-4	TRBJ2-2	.	CASSEILLTGELFF	TGTGCCAGCAGCGAGATACTACTAACCGGGGAGCTGTTTTTT
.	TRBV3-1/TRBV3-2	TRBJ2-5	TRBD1	CASSPGQGNLETQYF	TGTGCCAGCAGCCCCGGACAGGGGAACCTGGAGACCCAGTACTTC
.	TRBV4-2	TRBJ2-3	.	CASSQEVRPGVQGQYF	TGTGCCAGCAGCCAAGAGGTGAGGCCTGGCGTTCAAGGGCAGTATTTT
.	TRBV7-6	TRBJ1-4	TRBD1	CASSLVGGVSLGEKLFF	TGTGCCAGCAGCCTTGTAGGGGGCGTCTCTTTGGGGGAAAAACTGTTTTTT
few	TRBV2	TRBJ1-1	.	CASMGLVNTEAFF	TGTGCCAGCATGGGACTGGTGAACACTGAAGCTTTCTTT
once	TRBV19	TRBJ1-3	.	CASSLPPDSSGNTIYF	TGTGCCAGTAGTCTTCCTCCCGATAGCTCTGGAAACACCATATATTTT
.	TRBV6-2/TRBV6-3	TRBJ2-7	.	CASSSRPGGAYEQYF	TGTGCCAGCAGTTCACGGCCTGGCGGGGCCTACGAGCAGTACTTC
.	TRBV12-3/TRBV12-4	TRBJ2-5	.	CASSYTGRQTQYF	TGTGCCAGCAGTTACACAGGTCGTCAGACCCAGTACTTC
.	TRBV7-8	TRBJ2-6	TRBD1	CASSRWTGGTGANVLTF	TGTGCCAGCAGCCGATGGACAGGGGGGACTGGGGCCAACGTCCTGACTTTC
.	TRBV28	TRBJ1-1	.	CASTALYSEAFF	TGTGCCAGCACCGCCCTCTACAGTGAAGCTTTCTTT
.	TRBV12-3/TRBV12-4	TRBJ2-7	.	CASSLTTYEQYF	TGTGCCAGCAGTTTGACAACCTACGAGCAGTACTTC
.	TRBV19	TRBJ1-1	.	CASSGTTNTEAFF	TGTGCCAGCTCCGGGACAACGAACACTGAAGCTTTCTTT
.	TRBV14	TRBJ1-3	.	CASSLAPGNTIYF	TGTGCCAGCAGTCTAGCTCCTGGAAACACCATATATTTT
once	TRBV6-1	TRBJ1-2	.	CASSEQREYGYTF	TGTGCCAGCAGTGAACAGAGGGAGTATGGCTACACCTTC
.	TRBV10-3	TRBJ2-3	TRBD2	CAINNGRADTQYF	TGTGCCATCAACAACGGGAGGGCAGATACGCAGTATTTT
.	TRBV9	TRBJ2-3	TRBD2	CASSPRTSGGADTQYF	TGTGCCAGCAGCCCTCGGACTAGCGGGGGGGCAGATACGCAGTATTTT
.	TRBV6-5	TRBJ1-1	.	CASRRHENTEAFF	TGTGCCAGCAGGCGACATGAGAACACTGAAGCTTTCTTT